The clone carrying this T cell receptor (beta chain) was seen more than once but under ten times. The antigen is unknown. Each CDR3 protein gets one entry after TCRdb re-called the RT-PCR reads with MiXCR. The sample records over 650,000 distinct CDR3 sequences, under 20% being singletons. The sample is drawn from a study of response to subunit inactivated influenza vaccine. Overall study results and limits: T cells newly recruited by each seasonal influenza vaccination are few, the authors suggested.

This sample comprised PBMCs from blood, obtained around 5 days after vaccination. The receptor's source is a man aged 50 to 60 who received an inactivated influenza vaccine.

Here the CDR3 reads CASSQDEGMGQGAQNEQFF. In DNA form, the CDR3 reads TGTGCCAGCAGCCAAGATGAGGGAATGGGGCAGGGGGCGCAGAATGAGCAGTTCTTC. This chain uses TRBV14 with TRBJ2-1, with 8 bases matching TRBD1. The CDR3 has 19 amino acids. CDR1 and CDR2 (germline): SGHDN, FVKESK. Trimming took 0 bases from V and 7 from J; bases not matched to a gene: 17.